A single sample is the source of the 6 T cell receptor beta chains below, sequenced in a study of blood T cell repertoires in COVID-19. Measured with immunoSEQ multiplex PCR; TCRdb has only the in-frame clones, and not every one. Of under 250,000 clones in the sample, over 75% were seen once. The material sequenced was PBMCs or T cells enriched from blood (not recorded which). Every receptor here comes from a man aged 25-45 years with acute COVID-19.

The J gene is TRBJ2-3, the V gene TRBV9; the match to TRBD1 covers 8 bases. Germline CDR1 is SGDLS and CDR2 is YYNGEE. CDR3 length equals 15 residues. After removal of 3 bases from V and 2 bases from J, the junction contained 5 bases not matched to a gene. The CDR3 bases are TGTGCCAGCAGCGCAGGGGGCATCTCCACAGATACGCAGTATTTT. Protein: CASSAGGISTDTQYF.

The gene calls are TRBV6-5 and TRBJ2-5; 8 positions match TRBD2. V was clipped by 5 bases and J by 4 bases; unmatched bases: 3. The CDR3 contains 13 residues. Per germline, CDR1 MNHEY and CDR2 SVGAGI. The CDR3 DNA reads TGTGCCAGCAGTCTAGCGGGCGGAGAGACCCAGTACTTC. This sequence encodes CASSLAGGETQYF.

This sequence joins TRBV25-1 and TRBJ1-4; D is uncertain. V was trimmed by 1 base and J by 8 bases, leaving 5 bases between them. Germline lookup yields CDR1 MGHDK and CDR2 SYGVNS. This CDR3 spans 12 amino acids. The CDR3: CASSEWEEKLFF. Written as DNA, the CDR3 is TGTGCCAGCAGTGAATGGGAGGAAAAACTGTTTTTT.

The rearrangement links TRBV6-5 to TRBJ1-1; 11 bases match TRBD1. Germline CDR1 is MNHEY and CDR2 is SVGAGI. The CDR3 consists of 14 residues. The V gene end was trimmed by 7 bases and the J gene end by 8 bases; junction bases not matched to a gene: 9. The CDR3 DNA reads TGTGCCAGCATCCTAGGACAGGGGGCCGGGGAAGCTTTCTTT. This sequence encodes CASILGQGAGEAFF.

V gene TRBV25-1 combines with J gene TRBJ1-1; D remains ambiguous. This CDR3 is built from 11 residues. CDR1 is MGHDK and CDR2 is SYGVNS in the germline V gene. Trimming pared 2 bases from V and 9 bases from J, leaving 7 bases between. CDR3 sequence (DNA): TGTGCCAGCAGTGAAATACAGCAAGCTTTCTTT. This translates into CASSEIQQAFF.

A single count supports this clone. The chain recombines TRBV18 with TRBJ2-1, with D maybe TRBD1 (6 bases). This CDR3 spans 14 amino acids. CDR1 is KGHSH, CDR2 LQKENI, per germline. The ends were cut back, 3 bases at V and 3 bases at J, with 9 bases in the middle. The CDR3 is CASSPGQVYNEQFF. CDR3 in DNA: TGTGCCAGCTCACCGGGACAAGTCTACAATGAGCAGTTCTTC.